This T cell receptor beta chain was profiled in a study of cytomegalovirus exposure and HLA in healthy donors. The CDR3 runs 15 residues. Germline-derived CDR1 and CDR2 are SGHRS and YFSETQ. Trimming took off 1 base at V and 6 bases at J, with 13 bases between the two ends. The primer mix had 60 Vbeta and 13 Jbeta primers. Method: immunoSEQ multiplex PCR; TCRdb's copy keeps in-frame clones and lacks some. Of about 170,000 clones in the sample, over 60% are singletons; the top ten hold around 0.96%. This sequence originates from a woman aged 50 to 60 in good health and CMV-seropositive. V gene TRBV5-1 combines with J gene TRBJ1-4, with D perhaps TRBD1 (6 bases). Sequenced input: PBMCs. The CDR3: CASSLRAGADEKLFF. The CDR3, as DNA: TGCGCCAGCAGCTTGCGTGCGGGGGCGGATGAAAAACTGTTTTTT.